The 18 T cell receptor beta chains below were found in one sample sequenced in a study of blood T cell repertoires in COVID-19. Profiling relied on immunoSEQ multiplex PCR, and the TCRdb table lists in-frame clones only, not all of them. The data show a few hundred thousand clones, approximately 88% seen once. The sequencing input was peripheral blood. These receptors originate from a woman aged 50 to 65 with active or convalescent COVID-19.

The chain links TRBV6-2 or TRBV6-3 to TRBJ2-7, with a weak D call TRBD1 (5 bases). With 0 bases removed from V and 2 bases from J, the gap between germline ends came to 8 bases. CDR3 length equals 14 residues. CDR1 MNHEY and CDR2 SVGEGT come from the germline V gene. The CDR3 is CASSYSQGPYEQYF. The CDR3 DNA is TGTGCCAGCAGTTACTCCCAGGGCCCCTACGAGCAGTACTTC.

The chain has TRBV6-6 and TRBJ1-1, with 7 bases lining up with TRBD1. Germline V gives CDR1 MNHNY, CDR2 SVGAGI (reference sequence). The V and J ends lost 5 bases and 3 bases, in that order; junction bases with no gene match: 9. The CDR3 has 15 amino acids. The CDR3 DNA follows: TGTGCCAGCAGTCGATCGACAGGGTTATACACTGAAGCTTTCTTT. It translates to CASSRSTGLYTEAFF.

The CDR3 coding sequence is TGTGCCAGCAGCGTCACTGGGACACCCACTGAAGCTTTCTTT. Its protein is CASSVTGTPTEAFF. The chain is built from TRBV9 and TRBJ1-1; possible D gene TRBD1, 6 bases. Trimming left V 2 bases short and J 4 bases short, with 12 bases between. The V gene's germline CDR1 is SGDLS and CDR2 YYNGEE. CDR3 length: 14 amino acids.

The rearrangement uses TRBV19 and TRBJ2-2; a possible D gene is TRBD1 (6 bases). The CDR3 runs 14 residues. The V gene's germline CDR1 is LNHDA and CDR2 SQIVND (reference sequence). Trimming stripped 7 bases from V and 1 base from J, with 10 bases between. For the CDR3, the DNA is TGTGCCAGTACAAAACAGGGGAACACCGGGGAGCTGTTTTTT. Translated: CASTKQGNTGELFF.

This chain uses TRBV27 with TRBJ1-1, with TRBD1 matching 7 bases. V lost 5 bases to trimming and J lost 0 bases; unmatched junction nucleotides: 18. Germline CDR1 is MNHEY and CDR2 is SMNVEV (reference sequence). The CDR3 runs to 19 residues. This CDR3 reads CASSPNLLDRSKLNTEAFF. CDR3 sequence (DNA): TGTGCCAGCAGTCCCAATCTCCTGGACAGGAGCAAATTGAACACTGAAGCTTTCTTT.

The rearrangement joins TRBV3-1 (or the pseudogene TRBV3-2) to TRBJ2-1; 7 nucleotides line up with TRBD2. CDR1 and CDR2 from the germline V gene are LGHDT and YNNKEL (reference sequence). V dropped 0 bases and J dropped 5; count of bases not matched to a gene: 4. CDR3 length: 15 residues. The CDR3 loop is CASSQDSGTNNEQFF. The CDR3 coding sequence is TGTGCCAGCAGCCAAGATTCCGGGACTAACAATGAGCAGTTCTTC.

In this sample, this clone turned up once. CDR3 in DNA: TGTGCCAGCAGCCCCCCCTCGACAGTCCACACTGAAGCTTTCTTT. Its translation is CASSPPSTVHTEAFF. This chain connects TRBV7-9 to TRBJ1-1; TRBD1 might be the D (5 bases). V was pared by 5 bases and J by 3 bases, with 16 bases between. CDR1 is SEHNR, CDR2 FQNEAQ, per germline (reference sequence). This CDR3 spans 15 amino acids. Drawing the rest from reference TRBV7-9 and TRBJ1-1, the complete variable domain is DTGVSQNPRHKITKRGQNVTFRCDPISEHNRLYWYRQTLGQGPEFLTYFQNEAQLEKSRLLSDRFSAERPKGSFSTLEIQRTEQGDSAMYLCASSPPSTVHTEAFFGQGTRLTVV.

This clone came up once. The chain employs TRBV19 and TRBJ2-1, with 11 bases identical to TRBD1. The J segment lost 6 bases and the V segment lost 5 bases, leaving 12 bases of the junction unmatched. In germline, CDR1 is LNHDA, CDR2 SQIVND (reference sequence). The CDR3 extends over 17 amino acids. The CDR3, as DNA: TGTGCCAGTAGTCGGGGACAGGGGGACTATAGAGTCAATGAGCAGTTCTTC. This gives the protein CASSRGQGDYRVNEQFF.

The chain couples TRBV25-1 to TRBJ1-1; the D is unclear. The CDR3 runs to 11 residues. Germline assignment: CDR1 MGHDK and CDR2 SYGVNS. V shed 6 bases and J shed 5 bases, with 7 bases lying between them. The CDR3 loop is CASRVATEAFF. The CDR3 DNA reads as TGTGCCAGCAGGGTTGCGACTGAAGCTTTCTTT.

This chain connects TRBV27 to TRBJ2-7; D might be TRBD1 (5 bases). V was cut by 0 bases and J by 3 bases, with 12 bases left in between. Germline lookup yields CDR1 MNHEY and CDR2 SMNVEV (reference sequence). The CDR3 length is 15 residues. The CDR3 DNA follows: TGTGCCAGCAGTTTATCACAGGAATTATTCTACGAGCAGTACTTC. It codes for CASSLSQELFYEQYF.

The genes are TRBV27 and TRBJ2-7; 8 nucleotides line up with TRBD1. V lost 5 bases to trimming and J lost 2 bases; unmatched junction nucleotides: 2. This CDR3 has 13 amino acids. Germline lookup yields CDR1 MNHEY and CDR2 SMNVEV (reference sequence). The CDR3 nucleotides read TGTGCCAGCAGTATGACAGGGGCCTACGAGCAGTACTTC. Its translation: CASSMTGAYEQYF.

The J gene is TRBJ1-6, the V gene TRBV2, with D hard to call. CDR3 length: 14 residues. V was cut by 4 bases and J by 2 bases, with 6 bases left in between. Looked up from germline, CDR1 is SNHLY and CDR2 is FYNNEI. CDR3 protein: CASSGTPYNSPLHF. The CDR3 DNA reads TGTGCCAGCAGTGGTACACCCTATAATTCACCCCTCCACTTT.

As for this clone: A junction boundary mismatches the germline segment, possibly from a read error. The chain uses TRBV5-1 and TRBJ2-7; D is possibly TRBD2 (6 bases). The CDR3 is 14 residues long. Germline assignment: CDR1 SGHRS and CDR2 YFSETQ. This CDR3 is CASNLGTSMHEQYF. CDR3 nucleotides: TGCGCCAGCAACTTGGGTACTAGCATGCACGAGCAGTACTTC.

This chain joins TRBV3-1 (or the pseudogene TRBV3-2) and TRBJ1-2; TRBD1 matches at 8 bases. With 3 bases clipped from V and 10 bases from J, the junction kept 7 bases outside the gene matches. The germline V gene has CDR1 LGHDT and CDR2 YNNKEL (reference sequence). The CDR3 is 13 amino acids. DNA for the CDR3: TGTGCCAGCAGCCAGAGTCGGACAGGGAACTACACCTTC. Translation gives CASSQSRTGNYTF.

This chain uses TRBV4-1 with TRBJ2-2, with D possibly TRBD1 on 6 matching bases. Germline V gene data show CDR1 as MGHRA and CDR2 as YSYEKL. The CDR3 runs to 15 residues. Trimming removed 0 bases at V and 6 bases at J, with 11 bases between. This CDR3 reads CASSQEAGVAGELFF. In DNA form, the CDR3 reads TGCGCCAGCAGCCAAGAGGCAGGGGTGGCCGGGGAGCTGTTTTTT.

The gene calls are TRBV4-1 and TRBJ2-3; TRBD1 aligns across 7 bases. The CDR3 has 15 residues. Germline V gene data show CDR1 as MGHRA and CDR2 as YSYEKL. V lost 4 bases to trimming and J lost 0 bases; unmatched junction nucleotides: 4. DNA of the CDR3: TGCGCCAGCAGCCGATCGGACAGGAGCACAGATACGCAGTATTTT. Protein product: CASSRSDRSTDTQYF.

This clone has just one count. This chain connects TRBV3-1 (or the pseudogene TRBV3-2) to TRBJ1-4; perhaps TRBD1 as D (6 bases). Trimming took 3 bases from V and 0 from J, leaving 8 bases between them. The CDR3 sequence is 15 residues long. From germline, CDR1 is LGHDT and CDR2 YNNKEL (reference sequence). The CDR3 sequence is CASSHEGATNEKLFF. The CDR3 nucleotides read TGTGCCAGCAGCCATGAGGGGGCAACTAATGAAAAACTGTTTTTT.

The V gene is TRBV3-1 (or the pseudogene TRBV3-2), the J gene TRBJ1-5, with TRBD1 matching over 7 bases. CDR1 is LGHDT, CDR2 YNNKEL, per germline (reference sequence). CDR3 length: 13 amino acids. Trimming removed 5 bases from V and 5 bases from J; junction bases left unmatched: 3. This CDR3 reads CASSLDRYQPQHF. In DNA, the CDR3 is TGTGCCAGCAGCTTGGACAGGTATCAGCCCCAGCATTTT.